Each of the 11 T cell receptor beta chains below was sequenced from the same sample in a study of T cell responses to AZD1222 COVID-19 vaccine. TCRdb's table, derived via immunoSEQ multiplex PCR, lists solely in-frame clones and lacks some. This sample carries 150,000 or so clones, roughly nine tenths of them seen once, and the ten largest clones take about 3.8%. Source: peripheral blood, taken 28 days after the second AZD1222 dose. The receptors derive from an adult who received the AZD1222 COVID-19 vaccine.

This clone was counted a few times. The chain uses TRBV27 and TRBJ2-7; no reliable D call. The V and J ends lost 8 bases and 2 bases respectively, with 13 bases between them. Germline V gene lookup returns CDR1 MNHEY and CDR2 SMNVEV (reference sequence). The CDR3 loop spans 13 amino acids. The CDR3 DNA reads TGTGCCAGCCCCCCCGGCAACCCCTACGAGCAGTACTTC. Its protein is CASPPGNPYEQYF.

The rearrangement uses TRBV6-6 and TRBJ2-2; tentative D call: TRBD2 (6 bases). Trimming stripped 2 bases from V and 5 bases from J, with 15 bases between. The CDR3 has 16 residues. Looked up from germline, CDR1 is MNHNY and CDR2 is SVGAGI (reference sequence). The CDR3 DNA is TGTGCCAGCAGTTACGCTAGCGTGAAAGCAACCGGGGAGCTGTTTTTT. It is translated as CASSYASVKATGELFF.

The gene calls are TRBV11-3 and TRBJ2-1, with no clear D. Germline V CDR1 and CDR2: SGHNT, YENEEA. This CDR3 contains 14 residues. V was pared by 5 bases and J by 9 bases, with 17 bases between. Here the CDR3 DNA reads TGTGCCAGCAGCCCCTTTGAGAGCGTCGGTGAGCAGTTCTTC. As protein: CASSPFESVGEQFF.

CDR3 coding DNA: TGTGCCAGCTCACCCGAAAGGACAAGGGCGGAGACCCAGTACTTC. This codes for CASSPERTRAETQYF. The chain employs TRBV18 and TRBJ2-5, with D possibly TRBD1 on 5 matching bases. V lost 3 bases to trimming and J lost 5 bases, with 16 bases between them. The length of the CDR3 is 15 residues. CDR1 is KGHSH and CDR2 is LQKENI in the germline V gene.

This rearrangement joins TRBV9 to TRBJ2-3; 8 nucleotides align to TRBD2. The CDR3 is 13 amino acids. J was trimmed by 4 bases and V by 3 bases; bases with no gene match: 1. Germline V gives CDR1 SGDLS, CDR2 YYNGEE. The CDR3 sequence is CASSGLAPDTQYF. DNA of the CDR3: TGTGCCAGCAGCGGACTAGCGCCAGATACGCAGTATTTT.

The chain has TRBV15 and TRBJ2-7; TRBD2 agrees at 10 bases. V lost 0 bases, J lost 2 bases, and 4 bases stayed unmatched. Germline V CDR1 and CDR2: LNHNV, YYDKDF (reference sequence). This CDR3 has 16 amino acids. CDR3 residues: CATSRDLTSGTYEQYF. CDR3 nucleotides: TGTGCCACCAGCAGAGATTTAACTAGCGGGACCTACGAGCAGTACTTC.

This clone was observed a single time. J is TRBJ2-7 and V is TRBV19; possibly TRBD2 for D (6 bases). This CDR3 comprises 13 residues. Trimming removed 7 bases from V and 1 base from J, with 11 bases in between. Germline-derived CDR1 and CDR2 are LNHDA and SQIVND (reference sequence). The CDR3 sequence is CASTGAESYEQYF. DNA for the CDR3: TGTGCCAGTACGGGAGCGGAATCCTACGAGCAGTACTTC.

The chain joins TRBV6-5 to TRBJ1-1, with D perhaps TRBD1 (6 bases). The germline V and J ends were trimmed by 1 base and 7 bases, with 13 bases remaining between them. Germline-derived CDR1 and CDR2 are MNHEY and SVGAGI. The CDR3 runs 14 residues. The CDR3: CASSYFGGGLEAFF. Here the CDR3 DNA reads TGTGCCAGCAGTTACTTCGGGGGCGGACTTGAAGCTTTCTTT.

This clone was recorded once. The CDR3 here is CASSLNRFYNEQFF. For the CDR3, the DNA is TGTGCCAGCAGCTTAAACAGATTCTACAATGAGCAGTTCTTC. The chain employs TRBV7-2 and TRBJ2-1; no reliable D call. V was trimmed by 2 bases and J by 3 bases, leaving 8 bases between them. The CDR3 spans 14 residues. Germline assignment: CDR1 SGHTA and CDR2 FQGNSA.

This chain uses TRBV9 with TRBJ2-3, with a tentative D call TRBD1 (5 bases). Trimming took off 0 bases at V and 1 base at J, with 12 bases between the two ends. There are 16 residues in the CDR3. Germline assignment: CDR1 SGDLS and CDR2 YYNGEE. CDR3 nucleotides: TGTGCCAGCAGCGTAGGAGACAGAGTACGCACAGATACGCAGTATTTT. This translates into CASSVGDRVRTDTQYF.

This chain joins TRBV3-1 (or the pseudogene TRBV3-2) and TRBJ2-1; D unclear. Germline V lookup: CDR1 LGHDT, CDR2 YNNKEL (reference sequence). V was trimmed by 1 base and J by 8 bases, leaving 12 bases between them. The CDR3 has 14 residues. Here the CDR3 reads CASSQGMAAHEQFF. In DNA, the CDR3 is TGTGCCAGCAGCCAAGGCATGGCAGCCCATGAGCAGTTCTTC.